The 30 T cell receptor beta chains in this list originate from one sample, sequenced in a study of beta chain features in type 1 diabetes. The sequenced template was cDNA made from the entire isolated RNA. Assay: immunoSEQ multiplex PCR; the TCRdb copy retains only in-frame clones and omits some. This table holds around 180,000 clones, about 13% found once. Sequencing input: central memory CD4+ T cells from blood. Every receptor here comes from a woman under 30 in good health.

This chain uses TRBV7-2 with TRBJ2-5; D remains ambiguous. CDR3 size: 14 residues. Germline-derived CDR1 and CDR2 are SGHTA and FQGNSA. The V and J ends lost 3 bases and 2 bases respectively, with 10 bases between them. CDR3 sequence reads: CASSFRHLQETQYF. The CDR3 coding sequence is TGTGCCAGCAGCTTTAGACACCTTCAAGAGACCCAGTACTTC.

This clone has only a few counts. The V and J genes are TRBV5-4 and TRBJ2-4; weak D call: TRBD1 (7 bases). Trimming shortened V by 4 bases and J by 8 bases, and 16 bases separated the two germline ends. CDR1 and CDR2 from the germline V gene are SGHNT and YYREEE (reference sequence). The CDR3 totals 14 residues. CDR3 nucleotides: TGTGCCAGCAGCCGGGGGAGACAGGGAGACATTCAGTACTTC. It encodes CASSRGRQGDIQYF.

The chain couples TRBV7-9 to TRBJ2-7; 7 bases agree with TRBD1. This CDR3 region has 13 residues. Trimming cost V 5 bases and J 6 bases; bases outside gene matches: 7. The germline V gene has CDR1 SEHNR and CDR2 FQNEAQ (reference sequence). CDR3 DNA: TGTGCCAGCAGCCGGACAGGTATCGGCGAGCAGTACTTC. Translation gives CASSRTGIGEQYF.

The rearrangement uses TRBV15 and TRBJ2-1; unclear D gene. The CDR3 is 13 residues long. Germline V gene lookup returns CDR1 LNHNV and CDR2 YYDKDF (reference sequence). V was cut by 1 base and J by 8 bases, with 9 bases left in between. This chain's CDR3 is CATSRAGPDEQFF. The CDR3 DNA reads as TGTGCCACCAGCAGAGCTGGGCCCGATGAGCAGTTCTTC.

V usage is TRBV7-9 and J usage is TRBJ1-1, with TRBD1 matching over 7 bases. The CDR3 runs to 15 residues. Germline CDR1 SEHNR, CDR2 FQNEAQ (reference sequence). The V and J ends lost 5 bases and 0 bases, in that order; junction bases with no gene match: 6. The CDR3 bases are TGTGCCAGCAGCCCCTCAGGGGGGATGAACACTGAAGCTTTCTTT. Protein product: CASSPSGGMNTEAFF.

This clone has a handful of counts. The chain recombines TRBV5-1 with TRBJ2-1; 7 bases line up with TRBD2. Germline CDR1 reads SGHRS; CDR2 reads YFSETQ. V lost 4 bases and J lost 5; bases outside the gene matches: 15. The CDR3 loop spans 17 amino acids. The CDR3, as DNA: TGCGCCAGCAGCCGAGTCTCTGGAACGGGAGGCCACAATGAGCAGTTCTTC. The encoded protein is CASSRVSGTGGHNEQFF. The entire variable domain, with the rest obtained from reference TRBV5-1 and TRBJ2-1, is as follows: KAGVTQTPRYLIKTRGQQVTLSCSPISGHRSVSWYQQTPGQGLQFLFEYFSETQRNKGNFPGRFSGRQFSNSRSEMNVSTLELGDSALYLCASSRVSGTGGHNEQFFGPGTRLTVL.

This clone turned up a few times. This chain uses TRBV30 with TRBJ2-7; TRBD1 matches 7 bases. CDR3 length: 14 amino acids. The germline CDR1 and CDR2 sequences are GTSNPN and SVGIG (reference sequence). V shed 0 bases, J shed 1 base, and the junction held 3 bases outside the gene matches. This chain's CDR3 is CAWSVQGISYEQYF. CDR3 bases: TGTGCCTGGAGTGTACAGGGGATATCCTACGAGCAGTACTTC. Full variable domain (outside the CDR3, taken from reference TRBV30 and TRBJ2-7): SQTIHQWPATLVQPVGSPLSLECTVEGTSNPNLYWYRQAAGRGLQLLFYSVGIGQISSEVPQNLSASRPQDRQFILSSKKLLLSDSGFYLCAWSVQGISYEQYFGPGTRLTVT.

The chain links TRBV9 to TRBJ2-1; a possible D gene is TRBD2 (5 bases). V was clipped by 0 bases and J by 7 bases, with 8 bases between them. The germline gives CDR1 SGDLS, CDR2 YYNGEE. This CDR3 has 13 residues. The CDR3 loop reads CASSVASRNEQFF. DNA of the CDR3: TGTGCCAGCAGCGTAGCTAGCCGTAATGAGCAGTTCTTC.

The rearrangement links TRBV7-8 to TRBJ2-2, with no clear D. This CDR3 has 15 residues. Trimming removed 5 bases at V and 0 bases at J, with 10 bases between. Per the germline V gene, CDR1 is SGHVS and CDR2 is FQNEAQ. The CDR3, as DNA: TGTGCCAGCAGCCGCTTCGACACGAACACCGGGGAGCTGTTTTTT. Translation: CASSRFDTNTGELFF.

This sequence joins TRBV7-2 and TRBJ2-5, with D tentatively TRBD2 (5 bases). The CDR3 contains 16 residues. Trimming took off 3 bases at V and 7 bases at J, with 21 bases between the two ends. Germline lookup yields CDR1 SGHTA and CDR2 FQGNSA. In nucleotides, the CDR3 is TGTGCCAGCAGCTTTTCGGCCCACGCTGGAGGTGGGACCCAGTACTTC. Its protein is CASSFSAHAGGGTQYF.

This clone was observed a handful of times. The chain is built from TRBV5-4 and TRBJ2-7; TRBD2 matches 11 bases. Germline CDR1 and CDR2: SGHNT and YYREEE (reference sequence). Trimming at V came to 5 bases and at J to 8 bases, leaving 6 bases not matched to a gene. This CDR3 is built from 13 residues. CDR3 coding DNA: TGTGCCAGCAGTCAGGGACTAGCGGTAAAGCAGTACTTC. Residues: CASSQGLAVKQYF. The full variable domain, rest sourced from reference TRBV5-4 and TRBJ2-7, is ETGVTQSPTHLIKTRGQQVTLRCSSQSGHNTVSWYQQALGQGPQFIFQYYREEENGRGNFPPRFSGLQFPNYSSELNVNALELDDSALYLCASSQGLAVKQYFGPGTRLTVT.

CDR3 loop: CASSVGTGGETQYF. Written as DNA, the CDR3 is TGCGCCAGCAGCGTGGGGACAGGGGGTGAGACCCAGTACTTC. The chain uses TRBV5-1 and TRBJ2-5; 11 bases map to TRBD1. This CDR3 contains 14 residues. Germline loops: CDR1 SGHRS, CDR2 YFSETQ. V gave up 4 bases and J gave up 5 bases; unmatched junction bases: 4.

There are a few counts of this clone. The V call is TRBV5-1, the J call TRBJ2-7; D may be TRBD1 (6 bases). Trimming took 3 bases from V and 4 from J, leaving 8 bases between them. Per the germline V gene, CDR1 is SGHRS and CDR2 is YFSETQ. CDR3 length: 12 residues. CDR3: CASSSTGYEQYF. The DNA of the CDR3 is TGCGCCAGCAGCTCTACAGGGTACGAGCAGTACTTC. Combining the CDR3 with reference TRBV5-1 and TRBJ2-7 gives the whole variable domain KAGVTQTPRYLIKTRGQQVTLSCSPISGHRSVSWYQQTPGQGLQFLFEYFSETQRNKGNFPGRFSGRQFSNSRSEMNVSTLELGDSALYLCASSSTGYEQYFGPGTRLTVT.

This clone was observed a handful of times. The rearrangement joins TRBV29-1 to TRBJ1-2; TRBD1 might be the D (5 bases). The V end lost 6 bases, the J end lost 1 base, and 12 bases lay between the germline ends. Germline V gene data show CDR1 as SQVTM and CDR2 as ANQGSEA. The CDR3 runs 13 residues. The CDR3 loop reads CSVSVGGNYGYTF. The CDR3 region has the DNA TGCAGCGTCTCCGTGGGGGGTAACTATGGCTACACCTTC.

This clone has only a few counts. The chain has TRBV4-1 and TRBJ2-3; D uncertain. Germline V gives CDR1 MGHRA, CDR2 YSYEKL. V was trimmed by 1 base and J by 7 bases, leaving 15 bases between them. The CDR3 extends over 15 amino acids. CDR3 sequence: CASSQAQQGANTQYF. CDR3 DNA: TGCGCCAGCAGCCAAGCCCAACAAGGAGCGAATACGCAGTATTTT.

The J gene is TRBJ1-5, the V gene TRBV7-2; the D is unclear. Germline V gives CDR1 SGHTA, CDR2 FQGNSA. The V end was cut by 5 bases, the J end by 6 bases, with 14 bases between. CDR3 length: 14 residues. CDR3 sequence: CASSPSHSTQPQHF. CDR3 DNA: TGTGCCAGCAGCCCCTCTCACTCTACTCAGCCCCAGCATTTT.

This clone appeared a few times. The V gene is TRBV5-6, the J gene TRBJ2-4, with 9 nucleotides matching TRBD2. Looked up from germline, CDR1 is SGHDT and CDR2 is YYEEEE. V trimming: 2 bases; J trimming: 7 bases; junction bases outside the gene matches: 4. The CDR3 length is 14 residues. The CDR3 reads CASSLPSGMNIQYF. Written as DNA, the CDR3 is TGTGCCAGCAGCTTACCTAGCGGGATGAACATTCAGTACTTC.

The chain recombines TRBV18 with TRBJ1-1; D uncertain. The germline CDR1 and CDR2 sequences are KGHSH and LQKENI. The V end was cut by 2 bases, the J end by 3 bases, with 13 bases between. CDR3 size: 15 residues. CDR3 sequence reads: CASSPTRGYDTEAFF. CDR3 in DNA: TGTGCCAGCTCACCAACGAGAGGGTATGACACTGAAGCTTTCTTT.

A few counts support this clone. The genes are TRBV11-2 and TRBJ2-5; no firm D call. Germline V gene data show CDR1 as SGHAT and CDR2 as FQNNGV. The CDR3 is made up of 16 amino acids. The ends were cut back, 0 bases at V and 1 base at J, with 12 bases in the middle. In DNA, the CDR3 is TGTGCCAGCAGCTTAGATCTAGGCAGCGCCCAAGAGACCCAGTACTTC. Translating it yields CASSLDLGSAQETQYF.

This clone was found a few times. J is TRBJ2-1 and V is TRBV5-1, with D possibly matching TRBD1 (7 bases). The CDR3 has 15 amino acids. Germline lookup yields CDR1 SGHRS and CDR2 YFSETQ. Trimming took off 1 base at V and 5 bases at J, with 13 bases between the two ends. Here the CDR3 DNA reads TGCGCCAGCAGCTTGTTACAGGGGAGGAACAATGAGCAGTTCTTC. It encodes CASSLLQGRNNEQFF.

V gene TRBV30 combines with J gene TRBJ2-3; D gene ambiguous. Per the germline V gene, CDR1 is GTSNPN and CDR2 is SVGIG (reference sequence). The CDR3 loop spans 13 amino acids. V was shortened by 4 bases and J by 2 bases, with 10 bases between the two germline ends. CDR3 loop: CAWTLSHTDTQYF. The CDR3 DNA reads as TGTGCCTGGACCTTGAGTCACACAGATACGCAGTATTTT. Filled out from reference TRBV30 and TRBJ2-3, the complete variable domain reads SQTIHQWPATLVQPVGSPLSLECTVEGTSNPNLYWYRQAAGRGLQLLFYSVGIGQISSEVPQNLSASRPQDRQFILSSKKLLLSDSGFYLCAWTLSHTDTQYFGPGTRLTVL.

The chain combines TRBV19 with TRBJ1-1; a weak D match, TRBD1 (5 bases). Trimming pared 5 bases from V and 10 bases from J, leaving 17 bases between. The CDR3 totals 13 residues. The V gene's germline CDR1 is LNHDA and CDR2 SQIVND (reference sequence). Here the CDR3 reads CASSSRGFERAFF. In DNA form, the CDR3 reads TGTGCCAGTAGTTCCCGGGGGTTTGAGAGAGCTTTCTTT.

CDR3 nucleotide sequence: TGTGCCAGCAGTGGGACCCCGGGGGACACTGAAGCTTTCTTT. Its protein is CASSGTPGDTEAFF. This chain links TRBV2 with TRBJ1-1; weak D call: TRBD1 (5 bases). Germline-derived CDR1 and CDR2 are SNHLY and FYNNEI. The germline V and J ends were trimmed by 4 bases and 3 bases, with 12 bases remaining between them. The CDR3 covers 14 residues.

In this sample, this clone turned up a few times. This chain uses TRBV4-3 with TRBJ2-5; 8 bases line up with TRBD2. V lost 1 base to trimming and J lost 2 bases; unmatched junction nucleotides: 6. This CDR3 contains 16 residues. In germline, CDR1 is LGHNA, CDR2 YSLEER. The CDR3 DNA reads TGCGCCAGCAGCCAAGCCTGGACTAGCAGACAAGAGACCCAGTACTTC. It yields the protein CASSQAWTSRQETQYF.

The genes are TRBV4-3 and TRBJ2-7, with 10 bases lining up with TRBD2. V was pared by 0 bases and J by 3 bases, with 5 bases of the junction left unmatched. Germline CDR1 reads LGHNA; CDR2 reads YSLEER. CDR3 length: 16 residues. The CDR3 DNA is TGCGCCAGCAGCCAAGATTACGCTAGCGGGAGCTACGAGCAGTACTTC. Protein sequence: CASSQDYASGSYEQYF.

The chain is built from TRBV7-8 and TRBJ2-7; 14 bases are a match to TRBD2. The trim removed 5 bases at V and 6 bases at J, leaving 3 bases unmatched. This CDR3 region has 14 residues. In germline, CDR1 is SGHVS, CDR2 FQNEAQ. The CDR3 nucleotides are TGTGCCAGCAGCCCCGGACTAGCGGGAGGCGAGCAGTACTTC. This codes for CASSPGLAGGEQYF. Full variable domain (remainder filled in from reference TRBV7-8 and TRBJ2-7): GAGVSQSPRYKVAKRGQDVALRCDPISGHVSLFWYQQALGQGPEFLTYFQNEAQLDKSGLPSDRFFAERPEGSVSTLKIQRTQQEDSAVYLCASSPGLAGGEQYFGPGTRLTVT.

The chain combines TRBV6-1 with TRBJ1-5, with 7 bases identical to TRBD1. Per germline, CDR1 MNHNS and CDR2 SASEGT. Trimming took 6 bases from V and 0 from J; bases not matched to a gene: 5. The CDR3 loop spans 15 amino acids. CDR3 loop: CASSEQGFSNQPQHF. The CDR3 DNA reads TGTGCCAGCAGCGAACAGGGGTTTAGCAATCAGCCCCAGCATTTT.

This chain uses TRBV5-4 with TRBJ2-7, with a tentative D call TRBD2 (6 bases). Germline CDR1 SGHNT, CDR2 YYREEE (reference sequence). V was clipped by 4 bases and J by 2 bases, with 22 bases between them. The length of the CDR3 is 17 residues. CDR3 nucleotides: TGTGCCAGCAGCCCTGGAGGTTCCTGGACGGGGGCCTACGAGCAGTACTTC. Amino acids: CASSPGGSWTGAYEQYF.

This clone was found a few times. CDR3 coding DNA: TGTGCCAGCAGCCACCGGGGGGGCGGCAAAGAGACCCAGTACTTC. Encoded protein: CASSHRGGGKETQYF. V gene TRBV6-6 combines with J gene TRBJ2-5, with 8 bases fitting TRBD2. V gave up 6 bases and J gave up 3 bases; unmatched junction bases: 9. Germline-derived CDR1 and CDR2 are MNHNY and SVGAGI (reference sequence). This CDR3 has 15 amino acids.

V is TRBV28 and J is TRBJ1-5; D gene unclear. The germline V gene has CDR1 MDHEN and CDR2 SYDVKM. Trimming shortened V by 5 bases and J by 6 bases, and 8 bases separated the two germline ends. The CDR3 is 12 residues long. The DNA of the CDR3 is TGTGCCAGCAGTGCGTTCACTCAGCCCCAGCATTTT. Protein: CASSAFTQPQHF.